These 8 T cell receptor beta chains were sequenced from one sample in a study of PD-L1 blockade in urothelial cancer (dated 2017 in TCRdb). Sample time point, as interpreted from the label and publication: pretreatment peripheral blood. The protocol used for the library was the immunoSEQ multiplex PCR assay. Held by TCRdb, this immuneACCESS table contains in-frame sequences only and omits some clones. Under half of the omission traces to an unresolved V gene where checked; the cause of the rest is unknown. This sample has 35,000 or so clones in its table, and over 75% of those were observed once. Of the sample, less than 20% falls within the top ten clones. The material sequenced was PBMCs, taken around atezolizumab (anti-PD-L1) treatment. Every receptor here comes from a man between 60 and 75 years old with urothelial cancer.

The chain links TRBV6-6 to TRBJ1-6; 10 bases line up with TRBD1. Germline CDR1 is MNHNY and CDR2 is SVGAGI (reference sequence). The CDR3 has 16 residues. The V gene end was trimmed by 3 bases and the J gene end by 8 bases; junction bases not matched to a gene: 7. The CDR3 sequence is CASSYEGQGFYSPLHF. CDR3 sequence (DNA): TGTGCCAGCAGTTATGAGGGACAGGGGTTTTATTCACCCCTCCACTTT.

The chain links TRBV9 to TRBJ2-7; maybe TRBD1 (6 bases). Trimming removed 4 bases at V and 5 bases at J, with 16 bases between. Per the germline V gene, CDR1 is SGDLS and CDR2 is YYNGEE. CDR3 length: 14 residues. In nucleotides, the CDR3 is TGTGCCAGCAGCCCCCAGGGGCTTGAACACGAGCAGTACTTC. Translating it yields CASSPQGLEHEQYF.

The chain employs TRBV28 and TRBJ2-7; 7 nucleotides line up with TRBD1. The junction had 6 bases not matched to a gene; V was cut back by 3 bases and J by 4 bases. The CDR3 covers 14 residues. CDR1 and CDR2 from the germline V gene are MDHEN and SYDVKM. CDR3 in amino acids: CASSFTGQNYEQYF. The CDR3 DNA follows: TGTGCCAGCAGTTTTACGGGACAGAATTACGAGCAGTACTTC. Looking up the rest from reference TRBV28 and TRBJ2-7 gives the full variable domain: DVKVTQSSRYLVKRTGEKVFLECVQDMDHENMFWYRQDPGLGLRLIYFSYDVKMKEKGDIPEGYSVSREKKERFSLILESASTNQTSMYLCASSFTGQNYEQYFGPGTRLTVT.

This clone has only a few counts. This chain joins TRBV4-3 and TRBJ2-2; TRBD1 might be the D (5 bases). CDR1 and CDR2 from the germline V gene are LGHNA and YSLEER. Trimming removed 3 bases from V and 2 bases from J, with 10 bases in between. This CDR3 has 15 amino acids. The CDR3: CASSQGLLNTGELFF. The CDR3 bases are TGCGCCAGCAGCCAGGGGCTCCTAAACACCGGGGAGCTGTTTTTT.

The rearrangement uses TRBV2 and TRBJ2-5, with 11 bases that match TRBD2. V dropped 6 bases and J dropped 5; count of bases not matched to a gene: 5. Germline V gene data show CDR1 as SNHLY and CDR2 as FYNNEI. The CDR3 is made up of 14 amino acids. This chain's CDR3 is CASRGLAEGETQYF. The DNA of the CDR3 is TGTGCCAGCAGGGGACTAGCGGAGGGGGAGACCCAGTACTTC.

The gene calls are TRBV10-3 and TRBJ2-5, with 13 bases fitting TRBD2. Germline values: CDR1 ENHRY, CDR2 SYGVKD. The V and J ends lost 6 bases and 2 bases, in that order; junction bases with no gene match: 3. The CDR3 has 15 residues. CDR3 in amino acids: CAISGLAGAQETQYF. As DNA, the CDR3 is TGTGCCATCAGCGGACTAGCGGGAGCTCAAGAGACCCAGTACTTC.

The chain combines TRBV6-1 with TRBJ2-5; D might be TRBD2 (6 bases). CDR3 length: 12 residues. Germline values: CDR1 MNHNS, CDR2 SASEGT. With 8 bases removed from V and 7 bases from J, the gap between germline ends came to 14 bases. CDR3 in amino acids: CASWGGGGTQYF. Here the CDR3 DNA reads TGTGCCAGCTGGGGAGGAGGTGGGACCCAGTACTTC.

The chain has TRBV6-4 and TRBJ2-2; 7 bases match TRBD2. The CDR3 is 14 residues long. J gave up 5 bases and V 3 bases, and 3 bases lay outside the gene matches. Germline CDR1 is MRHNA and CDR2 is SNTAGT. CDR3 residues: CASSEGGRTGELFF. For the CDR3, the DNA is TGTGCCAGCAGTGAGGGAGGGCGTACCGGGGAGCTGTTTTTT.